A selection of T cell receptor beta chains follows, all from one sample in a study of CD8 T cells in ankylosing spondylitis. TCRdb called the 5' RACE reads again in MiXCR, with one record for every CDR3 protein. The sample holds some 130,000 distinct CDR3 sequences, 6% to 8.5% seen once. The sample comprised blood, either unsorted or a sorted T cell fraction (not recorded which). The receptors stem from a female donor with ankylosing spondylitis or in good health (not recorded which). The CDR3 runs from the conserved cysteine through the conserved F or W. Fields, in order: V gene, J gene, D gene, clone size, CDR3 protein, CDR3 DNA. A D gene is named only where the DNA matches it firmly. Clone size appears in some rows only: once, few, many, or a class for an expanded clone.

V gene: TRBV7-6
J gene: TRBJ2-3
D gene: NA
clone size: many
CDR3 protein: CASSMRTQTSTDTQYF
CDR3 DNA: TGTGCCAGCAGCATGAGGACACAGACTAGCACAGATACGCAGTATTTT

V gene: TRBV7-2
J gene: TRBJ1-2
D gene: NA
clone size: many
CDR3 protein: CASSLPLLGFYGYTF
CDR3 DNA: TGTGCCAGCAGCTTGCCCCTCTTGGGGTTTTATGGCTACACCTTC

V gene: TRBV7-2
J gene: TRBJ2-5
D gene: TRBD1
clone size: many
CDR3 protein: CASSTDRGRQETQYF
CDR3 DNA: TGTGCCAGCAGCACGGACAGGGGGCGGCAAGAGACCCAGTACTTC

V gene: TRBV29-1
J gene: TRBJ1-1
D gene: NA
clone size: NA
CDR3 protein: CSTGVNTEAFF
CDR3 DNA: TGCAGCACGGGCGTGAACACTGAAGCTTTCTTT

V gene: TRBV6-1
J gene: TRBJ1-1
D gene: TRBD1
clone size: many
CDR3 protein: CASRPGQGRTEAFF
CDR3 DNA: TGTGCCAGCAGACCGGGACAGGGGAGGACTGAAGCTTTCTTT

V gene: TRBV7-9
J gene: TRBJ2-1
D gene: NA
clone size: many
CDR3 protein: CASSSAGYNEQFF
CDR3 DNA: TGTGCCAGCAGCTCCGCGGGTTACAATGAGCAGTTCTTC

V gene: TRBV4-2
J gene: TRBJ2-1
D gene: TRBD1
clone size: many
CDR3 protein: CASSQGTGGLDEQFF
CDR3 DNA: TGTGCCAGCAGCCAAGGTACAGGGGGCCTCGATGAGCAGTTCTTC

V gene: TRBV20-1
J gene: TRBJ1-6
D gene: NA
clone size: few
CDR3 protein: CSARDPQSSYNSPLHF
CDR3 DNA: TGCAGTGCTAGAGATCCACAGAGCTCCTATAATTCACCCCTCCACTTT

V gene: TRBV3-1
J gene: TRBJ1-2
D gene: NA
clone size: many
CDR3 protein: CASSDGPPLMRGYTF
CDR3 DNA: TGTGCCAGCAGCGACGGACCTCCCCTAATGAGGGGCTACACCTTC

V gene: TRBV7-2
J gene: TRBJ2-2
D gene: NA
clone size: many
CDR3 protein: CASSLVATGELFF
CDR3 DNA: TGTGCCAGCAGCTTAGTAGCGACCGGGGAGCTGTTTTTT

V gene: TRBV5-1
J gene: TRBJ2-5
D gene: NA
clone size: many
CDR3 protein: CASRSGTLPRQETQYF
CDR3 DNA: TGCGCCAGCCGATCAGGAACCCTTCCTAGGCAAGAGACCCAGTACTTC

V gene: TRBV6-1
J gene: TRBJ1-1
D gene: TRBD1
clone size: many
CDR3 protein: CASSTGDSARGSPEAFF
CDR3 DNA: TGTGCCAGCAGTACCGGGGACAGCGCGAGAGGAAGCCCTGAAGCTTTCTTT

V gene: TRBV30
J gene: TRBJ1-4
D gene: TRBD1
clone size: many
CDR3 protein: CAWRGQSNEKLFF
CDR3 DNA: TGTGCCTGGAGGGGACAGAGTAATGAAAAACTGTTTTTT

V gene: TRBV25-1
J gene: TRBJ2-3
D gene: NA
clone size: many
CDR3 protein: CASSETWGPTDTQYF
CDR3 DNA: TGTGCCAGCAGTGAAACTTGGGGGCCCACAGATACGCAGTATTTT

V gene: TRBV4-3
J gene: TRBJ2-7
D gene: NA
clone size: many
CDR3 protein: CASSQETGYEQYF
CDR3 DNA: TGCGCCAGCAGCCAAGAAACCGGGTACGAGCAGTACTTC

V gene: TRBV15
J gene: TRBJ2-1
D gene: TRBD1
clone size: many
CDR3 protein: CATSRGGQGAINEQFF
CDR3 DNA: TGTGCCACCAGCAGAGGTGGACAGGGGGCGATTAATGAGCAGTTCTTC

V gene: TRBV12-3/TRBV12-4
J gene: TRBJ1-5
D gene: TRBD1
clone size: many
CDR3 protein: CASSFSRDRGNQPQHF
CDR3 DNA: TGTGCCAGCAGCTTTTCAAGGGACAGGGGCAATCAGCCCCAGCATTTT

V gene: TRBV29-1
J gene: TRBJ1-2
D gene: NA
clone size: many
CDR3 protein: CSVSLMGGNEGYTF
CDR3 DNA: TGCAGCGTTTCATTGATGGGGGGCAATGAGGGCTACACCTTC

V gene: TRBV6-2/TRBV6-3
J gene: TRBJ1-5
D gene: NA
clone size: many
CDR3 protein: CASSYSAGADQPQHF
CDR3 DNA: TGTGCCAGCAGTTACTCGGCGGGGGCGGATCAGCCCCAGCATTTT

V gene: TRBV6-6
J gene: TRBJ1-1
D gene: NA
clone size: many
CDR3 protein: CASRAANTEAFF
CDR3 DNA: TGTGCGTCGCGGGCGGCGAACACTGAAGCTTTCTTT

V gene: TRBV7-9
J gene: TRBJ1-2
D gene: TRBD1
clone size: many
CDR3 protein: CASSQTSGQGYGYTF
CDR3 DNA: TGTGCCAGCAGCCAAACCTCGGGACAGGGCTATGGCTACACCTTC

V gene: TRBV5-1
J gene: TRBJ1-3
D gene: NA
clone size: many
CDR3 protein: CASSLVAGADGNTIYF
CDR3 DNA: TGCGCCAGCAGCTTGGTCGCCGGGGCCGATGGAAACACCATATATTTT

V gene: TRBV2
J gene: TRBJ2-1
D gene: TRBD2
clone size: many
CDR3 protein: CASSRPTLADSSYNEQFF
CDR3 DNA: TGTGCCAGCAGCCGACCCACCCTAGCGGATAGCTCCTACAATGAGCAGTTCTTC

V gene: TRBV2
J gene: TRBJ2-3
D gene: NA
clone size: many
CDR3 protein: CASSRTRYTDTQYF
CDR3 DNA: TGTGCCAGCAGCCGGACTCGATACACAGATACGCAGTATTTT

V gene: TRBV6-1
J gene: TRBJ2-6
D gene: NA
clone size: many
CDR3 protein: CASSSPSLAGANVLTF
CDR3 DNA: TGTGCCAGCAGTAGCCCCTCGCTGGCTGGGGCCAACGTCCTGACTTTC

V gene: TRBV11-1
J gene: TRBJ2-1
D gene: NA
clone size: many
CDR3 protein: CASSSPPGDEQFF
CDR3 DNA: TGTGCCAGCAGCTCCCCCCCCGGGGATGAGCAGTTCTTC

V gene: TRBV15
J gene: TRBJ2-1
D gene: NA
clone size: many
CDR3 protein: CATSRKGIQYNEQFF
CDR3 DNA: TGTGCCACCAGCAGAAAGGGGATTCAGTACAATGAGCAGTTCTTC

V gene: TRBV12-3/TRBV12-4
J gene: TRBJ2-5
D gene: NA
clone size: NA
CDR3 protein: CASSLGPYQETQYF
CDR3 DNA: TGTGCCAGCAGTCTCGGTCCGTACCAAGAGACCCAGTACTTC

V gene: TRBV4-3
J gene: TRBJ1-3
D gene: NA
clone size: many
CDR3 protein: CASSQDSSSGNTIYF
CDR3 DNA: TGTGCCAGCAGCCAAGACAGCAGCTCTGGAAACACCATATATTTT

V gene: TRBV7-3
J gene: TRBJ1-1
D gene: TRBD1
clone size: many
CDR3 protein: CASSWTGGESEAFF
CDR3 DNA: TGTGCCAGCAGCTGGACAGGAGGAGAGAGTGAAGCTTTCTTT

V gene: TRBV12-3/TRBV12-4
J gene: TRBJ1-1
D gene: NA
clone size: many
CDR3 protein: CASSSLDPGLVNTEAFF
CDR3 DNA: TGTGCCAGCAGTTCCCTGGACCCGGGCTTGGTGAACACTGAAGCTTTCTTT

V gene: TRBV7-8
J gene: TRBJ2-7
D gene: NA
clone size: many
CDR3 protein: CASSPRTEPYEQYF
CDR3 DNA: TGTGCCAGCAGCCCCAGGACGGAACCCTACGAGCAGTACTTC